Listed below are T cell receptor beta chains from one sample, sequenced in a study of shared clonotypes between healthy human individuals. Profiled with immunoSEQ multiplex PCR; TCRdb holds only in-frame clones, not every one. The sample lists roughly 500,000 clones, 90% to 96% occurring once. Specimen: naive CD4+ T cells sorted from blood. The receptors shown here come from a woman aged 30 to 39 in good health. Each CDR3 is given with its conserved first and last residue. The D gene is left open where the match is weak. Part of the rows lack a size; the others show once, few, many or a class for expanded clones.

12,TRBJ1-1,-,TRBV6-5,once,CASSVVGFEAFF,TGTGCCAGCAGTGTCGTAGGATTTGAAGCTTTCTTT
15,TRBJ1-5,-,TRBV10-2,-,CASSESGPSNQPQHF,TGCGCCAGCAGTGAGTCGGGACCCAGCAATCAGCCCCAGCATTTT
18,TRBJ1-5,TRBD1,TRBV5-4,once,CASSPRVDRHRGNQPQHF,TGTGCCAGCAGCCCAAGGGTGGACAGGCACAGGGGCAATCAGCCCCAGCATTTT
15,TRBJ1-1,-,TRBV6-5,once,CASSFVRGERTEAFF,TGTGCCAGCAGTTTTGTTAGGGGTGAGCGAACTGAAGCTTTCTTT
16,TRBJ2-7,TRBD1,TRBV11-3,-,CASSLGPNRGLDEQYF,TGTGCCAGCAGCTTAGGCCCTAACAGGGGGCTTGACGAGCAGTACTTC
13,TRBJ2-3,-,TRBV6-5,-,CASSYSMLDTQYF,TGTGCCAGCAGTTACTCGATGTTAGATACGCAGTATTTT
11,TRBJ1-1,-,TRBV6-5,-,CASSYSGEAFF,TGTGCCAGCAGTTACTCGGGTGAAGCTTTCTTT
15,TRBJ1-5,-,TRBV2,few,CASSENRHSNQPQHF,TGTGCCAGCAGTGAAAACAGACATAGCAATCAGCCCCAGCATTTT
15,TRBJ2-7,TRBD1,TRBV6-5,once,CASSYQEGASYEQYF,TGTGCCAGCAGTTACCAAGAGGGGGCCTCCTACGAGCAGTACTTC
14,TRBJ1-4,-,TRBV7-9,-,CASSLGGRREKLFF,TGTGCCAGCAGTCTAGGAGGGAGGAGGGAAAAACTGTTTTTT
13,TRBJ2-1,-,TRBV6-6,-,CASSYSTTNEQFF,TGTGCCAGCAGTTACTCGACCACCAATGAGCAGTTCTTC